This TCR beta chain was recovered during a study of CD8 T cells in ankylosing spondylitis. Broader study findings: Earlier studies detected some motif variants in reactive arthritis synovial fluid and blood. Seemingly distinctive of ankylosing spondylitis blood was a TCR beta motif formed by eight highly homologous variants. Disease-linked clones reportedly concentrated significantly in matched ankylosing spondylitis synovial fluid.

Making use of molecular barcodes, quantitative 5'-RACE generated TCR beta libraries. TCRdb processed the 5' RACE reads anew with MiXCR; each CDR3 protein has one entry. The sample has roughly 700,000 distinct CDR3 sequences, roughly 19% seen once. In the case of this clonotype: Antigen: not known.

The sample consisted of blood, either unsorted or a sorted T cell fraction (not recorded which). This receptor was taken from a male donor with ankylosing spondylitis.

The CDR3 spells CSASGSKGGNEQFF. CDR3 coding DNA: TGCAGTGCTAGTGGCTCCAAGGGGGGCAATGAGCAGTTCTTC. This chain connects TRBV20-1 to TRBJ2-1; the D call may be TRBD1 or TRBD2 (6 bases each). The germline gives CDR1 DFQATT, CDR2 SNEGSKA (reference sequence). Trimming removed 3 bases at V and 6 bases at J, with 15 bases between. The CDR3 is 14 residues long.